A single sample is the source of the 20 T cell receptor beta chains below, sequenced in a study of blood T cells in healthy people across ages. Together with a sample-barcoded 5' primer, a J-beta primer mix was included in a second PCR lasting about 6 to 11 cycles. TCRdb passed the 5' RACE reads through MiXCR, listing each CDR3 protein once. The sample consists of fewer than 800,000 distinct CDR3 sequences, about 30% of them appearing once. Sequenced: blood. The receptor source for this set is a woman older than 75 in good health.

This chain's CDR3 is CSAARGEQYF. CDR3 coding DNA: TGCAGTGCAGCTCGGGGCGAGCAGTACTTC. The gene calls are TRBV20-1 and TRBJ2-4; tentatively, D is TRBD2 (5 bases). Near its end, the DNA agrees better with TRBJ2-7, so the J call may be wrong. Germline CDR1 DFQATT, CDR2 SNEGSKA (reference sequence). The CDR3 contains 10 residues.

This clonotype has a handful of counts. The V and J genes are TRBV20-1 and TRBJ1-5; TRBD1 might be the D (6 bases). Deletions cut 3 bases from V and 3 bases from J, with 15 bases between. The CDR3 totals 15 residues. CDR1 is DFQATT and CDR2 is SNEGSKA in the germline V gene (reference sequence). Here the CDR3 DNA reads TGCAGTGCTAGGGAGGGGGGCCGGGTCAATCAGCCCCAGCATTTT. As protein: CSAREGGRVNQPQHF.

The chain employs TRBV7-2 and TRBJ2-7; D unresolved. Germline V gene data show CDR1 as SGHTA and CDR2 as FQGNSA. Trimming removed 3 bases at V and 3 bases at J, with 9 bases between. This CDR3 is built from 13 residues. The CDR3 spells CASSFDTYYEQYF. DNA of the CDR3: TGTGCCAGCAGCTTCGATACGTACTACGAGCAGTACTTC.

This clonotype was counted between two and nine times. The CDR3 region is CASSLVASSVQAYNSPLHF. Written as DNA, the CDR3 is TGTGCCAGCAGCTTAGTCGCAAGCTCTGTCCAGGCGTATAATTCACCCCTCCACTTT. The chain joins TRBV7-9 to TRBJ1-6; D is ambiguous. CDR3 length: 19 residues. The germline V and J ends were trimmed by 1 base and 4 bases, with 20 bases remaining between them. CDR1 is SEHNR, CDR2 FQNEAQ, per germline (reference sequence). Combining the CDR3 with reference TRBV7-9 and TRBJ1-6 gives the whole variable domain DTGVSQNPRHKITKRGQNVTFRCDPISEHNRLYWYRQTLGQGPEFLTYFQNEAQLEKSRLLSDRFSAERPKGSFSTLEIQRTEQGDSAMYLCASSLVASSVQAYNSPLHFGNGTRLTVT.

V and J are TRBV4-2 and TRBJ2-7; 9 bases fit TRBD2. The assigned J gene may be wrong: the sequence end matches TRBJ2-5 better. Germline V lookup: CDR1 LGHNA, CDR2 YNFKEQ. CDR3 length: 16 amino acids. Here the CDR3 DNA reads TGTGCCAGCAGCCTTAGACTAGCGGCTGACGACGAGACCCAGTACTTC. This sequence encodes CASSLRLAADDETQYF.

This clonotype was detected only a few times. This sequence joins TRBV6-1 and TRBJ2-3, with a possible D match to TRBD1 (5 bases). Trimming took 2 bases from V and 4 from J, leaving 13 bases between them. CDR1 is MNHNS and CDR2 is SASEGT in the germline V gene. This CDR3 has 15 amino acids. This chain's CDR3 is CASSEWQGGSDTQYF. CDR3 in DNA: TGTGCCAGCAGTGAATGGCAGGGCGGATCAGATACGCAGTATTTT.

CDR3 sequence (DNA): TGCGCCAGCAAAACAGGTCCTTCTAACTATGGCTACACCTTC. The encoded protein is CASKTGPSNYGYTF. The chain links TRBV5-1 to TRBJ1-2, with D possibly matching TRBD1 (5 bases). This CDR3 spans 14 amino acids. Trimming took off 6 bases at V and 0 bases at J, with 12 bases between the two ends. Germline V gene lookup returns CDR1 SGHRS and CDR2 YFSETQ.

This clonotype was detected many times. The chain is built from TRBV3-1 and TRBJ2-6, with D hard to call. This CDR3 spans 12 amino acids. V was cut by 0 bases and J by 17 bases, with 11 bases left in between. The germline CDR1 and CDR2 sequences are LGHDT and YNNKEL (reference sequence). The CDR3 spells CASSQERRALTF. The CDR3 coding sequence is TGTGCCAGCAGCCAAGAGCGTAGGGCGTTGACTTTC.

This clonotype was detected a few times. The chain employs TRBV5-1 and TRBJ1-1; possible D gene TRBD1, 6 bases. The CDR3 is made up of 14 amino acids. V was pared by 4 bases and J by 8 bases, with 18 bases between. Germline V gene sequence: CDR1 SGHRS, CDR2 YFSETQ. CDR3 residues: CASSAQSGEDEAFF. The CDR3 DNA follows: TGCGCCAGCAGCGCCCAATCAGGGGAGGACGAAGCTTTCTTT.

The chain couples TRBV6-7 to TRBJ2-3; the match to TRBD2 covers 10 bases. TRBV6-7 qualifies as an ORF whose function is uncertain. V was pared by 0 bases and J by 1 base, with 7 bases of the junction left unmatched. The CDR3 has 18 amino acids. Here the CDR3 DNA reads TGTGCCAGCAGTTACTCAGAAGGACTAGCGGTAGGCACAGATACGCAGTATTTT. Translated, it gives CASSYSEGLAVGTDTQYF.

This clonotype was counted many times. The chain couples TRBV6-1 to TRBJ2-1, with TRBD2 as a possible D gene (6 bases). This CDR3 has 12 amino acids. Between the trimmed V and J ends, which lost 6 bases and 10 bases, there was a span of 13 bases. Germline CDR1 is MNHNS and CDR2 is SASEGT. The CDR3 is CASSLIGGEQFF. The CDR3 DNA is TGTGCCAGCAGCCTCATTGGGGGGGAGCAGTTCTTC.

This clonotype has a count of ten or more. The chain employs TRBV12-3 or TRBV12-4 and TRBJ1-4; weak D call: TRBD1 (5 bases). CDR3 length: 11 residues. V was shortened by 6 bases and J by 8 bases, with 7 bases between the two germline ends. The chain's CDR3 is CASSDREKLFF. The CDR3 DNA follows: TGTGCCAGCAGCGACAGAGAAAAACTGTTTTTT.

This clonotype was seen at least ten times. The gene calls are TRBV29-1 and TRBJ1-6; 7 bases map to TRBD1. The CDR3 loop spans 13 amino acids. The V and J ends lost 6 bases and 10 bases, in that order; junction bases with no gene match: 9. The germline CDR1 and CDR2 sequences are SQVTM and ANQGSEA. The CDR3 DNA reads TGCAGCGTCCAGGGCTACAGGGGATCACCCCTCCACTTT. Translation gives CSVQGYRGSPLHF.

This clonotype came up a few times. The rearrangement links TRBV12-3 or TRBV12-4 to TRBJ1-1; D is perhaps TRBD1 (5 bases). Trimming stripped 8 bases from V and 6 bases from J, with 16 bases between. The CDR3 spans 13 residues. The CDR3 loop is CASLMTVNAEAFF. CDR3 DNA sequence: TGTGCCAGCCTCATGACAGTTAACGCTGAAGCTTTCTTT.

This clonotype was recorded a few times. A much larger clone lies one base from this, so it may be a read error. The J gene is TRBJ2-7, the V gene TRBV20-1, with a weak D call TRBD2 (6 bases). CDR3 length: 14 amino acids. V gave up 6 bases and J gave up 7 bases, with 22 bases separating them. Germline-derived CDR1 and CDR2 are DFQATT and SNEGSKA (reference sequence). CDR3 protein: CSAAGPTSVNEQYF. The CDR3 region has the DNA TGCAGTGCAGCCGGTCCGACTAGTGTGAATGAGCAGTACTTC.

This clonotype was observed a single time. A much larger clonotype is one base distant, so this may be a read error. CDR3 residues: CASRPPGHYGYTF. CDR3 coding DNA: TGTGCCAGCAGGCCGCCAGGGCACTATGGCTACACCTTC. The V gene is TRBV2, the J gene TRBJ1-2; weak D call: TRBD1 (5 bases). This CDR3 has 13 residues. CDR1 and CDR2 (germline): SNHLY, FYNNEI. Trimming removed 6 bases from V and 3 bases from J, with 11 bases in between.

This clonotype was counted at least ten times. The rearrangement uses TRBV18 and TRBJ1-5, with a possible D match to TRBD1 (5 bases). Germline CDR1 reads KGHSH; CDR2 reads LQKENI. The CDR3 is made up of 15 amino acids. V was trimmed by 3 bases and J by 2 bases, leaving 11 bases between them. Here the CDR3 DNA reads TGTGCCAGCTCACCCGACGGGGGGGGCAATCAGCCCCAGCATTTT. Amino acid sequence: CASSPDGGGNQPQHF.

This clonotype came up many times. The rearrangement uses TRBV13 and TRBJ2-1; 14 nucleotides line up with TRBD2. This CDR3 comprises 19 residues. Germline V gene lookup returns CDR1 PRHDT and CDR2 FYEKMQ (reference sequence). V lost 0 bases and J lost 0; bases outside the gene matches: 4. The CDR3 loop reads CASSLGRTSGRSSYNEQFF. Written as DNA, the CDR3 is TGTGCCAGCAGCTTAGGCCGGACTAGCGGGAGGAGCTCCTACAATGAGCAGTTCTTC.

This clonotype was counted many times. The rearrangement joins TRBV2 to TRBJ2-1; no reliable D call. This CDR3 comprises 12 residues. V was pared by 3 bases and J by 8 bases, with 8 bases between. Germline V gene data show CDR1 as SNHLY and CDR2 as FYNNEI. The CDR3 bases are TGTGCCAGCAGTGATAGAGGCCATGAGCAGTTCTTC. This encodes CASSDRGHEQFF.

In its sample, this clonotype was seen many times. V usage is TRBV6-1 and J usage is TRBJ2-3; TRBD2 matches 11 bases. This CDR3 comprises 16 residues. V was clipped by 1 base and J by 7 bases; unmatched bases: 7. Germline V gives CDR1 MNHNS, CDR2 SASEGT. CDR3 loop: CASSEGLSGGANTQYF. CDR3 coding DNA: TGTGCCAGCAGTGAAGGTCTTAGCGGGGGGGCCAATACGCAGTATTTT.